Shown below are 10 T cell receptor beta chains from a single sample sequenced in a study of blood T cells in healthy people across ages. A second PCR, run for roughly 7 to 12 cycles, used a sample-barcoded 5' primer plus a J-beta primer mix. TCRdb re-analysed the 5' RACE reads in MiXCR, keeping a single row per CDR3 protein. The top ten hold approximately 10% of the sample, which has roughly 1,500,000 distinct CDR3 sequences, about 31% seen once. The sample consisted of blood. The source is a woman aged 30 to 39 in good health.

The chain links TRBV27 to TRBJ1-2, with D possibly being TRBD1 (5 bases). Trimming left V 7 bases short and J 8 bases short, with 17 bases between. Germline loops: CDR1 MNHEY, CDR2 SMNVEV (reference sequence). This CDR3 is built from 13 residues. CDR3 nucleotides: TGTGCCAGCACGACTACAGGCCTAAACGGCTACACCTTC. Translation gives CASTTTGLNGYTF.

This chain joins TRBV20-1 and TRBJ2-7; 10 bases agree with TRBD1. Germline values: CDR1 DFQATT, CDR2 SNEGSKA (reference sequence). Trimming cost V 5 bases and J 0 bases; bases outside gene matches: 10. The CDR3 loop spans 16 amino acids. The CDR3 DNA reads TGCAGTGCTTCCGTAGGGGGGACAGGGGTCTCCTACGAGCAGTACTTC. Its translation: CSASVGGTGVSYEQYF.

This clonotype was picked up a small number of times. This chain links TRBV6-1 with TRBJ1-2, with 8 bases identical to TRBD1. The CDR3 totals 17 residues. With V trimmed by 3 bases and J by 4 bases, 13 bases remained unmatched. Germline V gene data show CDR1 as MNHNS and CDR2 as SASEGT. In nucleotides, the CDR3 is TGTGCCAGCAGTGAGACAGGGGCGGTGATCCTAACCTATGGCTACACCTTC. Its protein is CASSETGAVILTYGYTF.

This rearrangement joins TRBV9 to TRBJ1-5; D gene uncertain. Between the trimmed V and J ends, which lost 0 bases and 1 base, there was a span of 8 bases. From germline, CDR1 is SGDLS and CDR2 YYNGEE. CDR3 length equals 15 residues. DNA for the CDR3: TGTGCCAGCAGCGTAGAAGGGTCGAGCAATCAGCCCCAGCATTTT. Its translation is CASSVEGSSNQPQHF.

There are many counts of this clonotype. The rearrangement uses TRBV29-1 and TRBJ2-6; tentative D call: TRBD1 (5 bases). Per germline, CDR1 SQVTM and CDR2 ANQGSEA. V lost 2 bases, J lost 2 bases, and 13 bases lay in between. The CDR3 sequence is 16 residues long. The CDR3 bases are TGCAGCGTTGAAACGGGCAGGGTTACTGGGGCCAACGTCCTGACTTTC. This sequence encodes CSVETGRVTGANVLTF.

A single count supports this clonotype. The chain recombines TRBV20-1 with TRBJ1-2; TRBD1 might be the D (5 bases). Germline V lookup: CDR1 DFQATT, CDR2 SNEGSKA (reference sequence). The CDR3 is made up of 14 amino acids. Trimming stripped 2 bases from V and 3 bases from J, with 13 bases between. The CDR3: CSARPKGRYYGYTF. The CDR3 DNA sequence: TGCAGTGCTAGACCGAAGGGACGGTACTATGGCTACACCTTC.

This clonotype has only a few counts. A read error may produce the germline difference seen at one junction end. The rearrangement joins TRBV11-1 to TRBJ2-5, with D perhaps assigned TRBD1 or TRBD2 (5 bases each). CDR3 length equals 14 residues. Germline V lookup: CDR1 SGHAT, CDR2 FQDESV (reference sequence). CDR3 loop: CAGSLGTDQETQYF. DNA for the CDR3: TGTGCCGGCAGCTTAGGGACGGACCAAGAGACCCAGTACTTC.

Worth noting for this clonotype: A much larger clone differs by one base, so this may be a read error. The genes are TRBV29-1 and TRBJ2-1; 8 bases line up with TRBD2. Germline CDR1 reads SQVTM; CDR2 reads ANQGSEA. This CDR3 contains 13 residues. V shed 5 bases and J 8 bases; nucleotides not matched to a gene: 8. CDR3 sequence reads: CSVNGTSGYEQFF. The CDR3 DNA sequence: TGCAGCGTTAATGGGACTAGTGGTTATGAGCAGTTCTTC.

This clonotype has ten or more counts. The rearrangement uses TRBV3-1 and TRBJ2-7, with a tentative D call TRBD1 (6 bases). Germline-derived CDR1 and CDR2 are LGHDT and YNNKEL (reference sequence). This CDR3 spans 14 amino acids. V was shortened by 3 bases and J by 1 base, with 10 bases between the two germline ends. CDR3 sequence reads: CASSQRGQSYEQYF. The CDR3 nucleotides are TGTGCCAGCAGCCAGAGAGGACAGTCCTACGAGCAGTACTTC.

In this sample, this clonotype turned up a few times. This chain connects TRBV28 to TRBJ2-6; no reliable D call. Between the trimmed V and J ends, which lost 5 bases and 0 bases, there was a span of 14 bases. This CDR3 is built from 17 residues. Germline lookup yields CDR1 MDHEN and CDR2 SYDVKM. CDR3 amino acids: CASSETKRNSGANVLTF. CDR3 nucleotide sequence: TGTGCCAGCAGTGAGACAAAAAGGAACTCTGGGGCCAACGTCCTGACTTTC.